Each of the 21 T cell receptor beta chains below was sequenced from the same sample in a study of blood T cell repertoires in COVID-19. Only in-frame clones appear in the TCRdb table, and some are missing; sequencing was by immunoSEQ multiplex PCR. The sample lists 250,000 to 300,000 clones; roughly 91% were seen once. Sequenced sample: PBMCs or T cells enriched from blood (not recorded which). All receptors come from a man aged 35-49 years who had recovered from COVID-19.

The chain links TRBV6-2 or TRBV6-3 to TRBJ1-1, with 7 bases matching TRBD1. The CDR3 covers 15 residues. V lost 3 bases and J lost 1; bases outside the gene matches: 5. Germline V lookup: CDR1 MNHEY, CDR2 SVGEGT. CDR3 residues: CASSYPRTGNTEAFF. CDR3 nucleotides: TGTGCCAGCAGTTATCCCCGGACAGGGAACACTGAAGCTTTCTTT.

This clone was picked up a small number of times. CDR3 nucleotides: TGCAGCGTTGAATATCTTTTTGGACAGAGCTATGGCTACACCTTC. Translated, it gives CSVEYLFGQSYGYTF. V and J are TRBV29-1 and TRBJ1-2, with a tentative D call TRBD1 (6 bases). V lost 2 bases, J lost 4 bases, and 17 bases lay in between. The germline gives CDR1 SQVTM, CDR2 ANQGSEA. CDR3 size: 15 residues.

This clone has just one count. CDR3 sequence reads: CASSLFGGRLTTEAFF. The CDR3 bases are TGTGCCAGCAGCTTGTTCGGGGGGCGCTTGACCACTGAAGCTTTCTTT. This sequence joins TRBV5-4 and TRBJ1-1, with D tentatively TRBD1 (6 bases). The CDR3 is made up of 16 amino acids. V was shortened by 1 base and J by 4 bases, with 17 bases between the two germline ends. CDR1 is SGHNT, CDR2 YYREEE, per germline (reference sequence).

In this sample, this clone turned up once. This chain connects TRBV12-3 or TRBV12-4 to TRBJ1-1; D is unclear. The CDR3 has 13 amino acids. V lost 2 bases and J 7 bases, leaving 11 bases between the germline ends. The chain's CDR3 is CASSLLGIGEAFF. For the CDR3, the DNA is TGTGCCAGCAGTTTACTAGGAATAGGTGAAGCTTTCTTT.

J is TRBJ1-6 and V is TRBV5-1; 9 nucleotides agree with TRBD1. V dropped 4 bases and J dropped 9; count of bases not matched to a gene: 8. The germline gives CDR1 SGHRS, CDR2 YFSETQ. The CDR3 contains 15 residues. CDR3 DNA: TGCGCCAGCAGCCAAATACAGGGGGCTCTTTCACCCCTCCACTTT. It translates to CASSQIQGALSPLHF.

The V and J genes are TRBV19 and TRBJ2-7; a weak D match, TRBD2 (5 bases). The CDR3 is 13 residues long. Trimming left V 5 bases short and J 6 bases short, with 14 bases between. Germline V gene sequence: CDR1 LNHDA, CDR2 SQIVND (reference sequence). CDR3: CASSSGITFEQYF. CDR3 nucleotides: TGTGCCAGTAGTTCGGGGATTACGTTCGAGCAGTACTTC. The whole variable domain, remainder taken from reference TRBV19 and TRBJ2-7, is DGGITQSPKYLFRKEGQNVTLSCEQNLNHDAMYWYRQDPGQGLRLIYYSQIVNDFQKGDIAEGYSVSREKKESFPLTVTSAQKNPTAFYLCASSSGITFEQYFGPGTRLTVT.

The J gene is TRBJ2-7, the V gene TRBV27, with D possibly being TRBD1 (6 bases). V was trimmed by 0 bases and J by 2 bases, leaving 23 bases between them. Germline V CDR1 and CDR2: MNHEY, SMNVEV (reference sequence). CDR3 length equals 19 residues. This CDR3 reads CASSLSIYRPPDSPYEQYF. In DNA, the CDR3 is TGTGCCAGCAGTTTATCGATATATCGCCCACCGGACAGTCCCTACGAGCAGTACTTC.

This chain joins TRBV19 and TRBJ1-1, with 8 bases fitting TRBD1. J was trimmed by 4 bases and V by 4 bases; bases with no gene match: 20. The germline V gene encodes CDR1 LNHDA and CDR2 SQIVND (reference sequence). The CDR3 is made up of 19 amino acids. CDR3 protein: CASSRPGGVNRAGGTEAFF. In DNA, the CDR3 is TGTGCCAGTAGTAGGCCAGGGGGCGTTAATAGGGCTGGGGGCACTGAAGCTTTCTTT.

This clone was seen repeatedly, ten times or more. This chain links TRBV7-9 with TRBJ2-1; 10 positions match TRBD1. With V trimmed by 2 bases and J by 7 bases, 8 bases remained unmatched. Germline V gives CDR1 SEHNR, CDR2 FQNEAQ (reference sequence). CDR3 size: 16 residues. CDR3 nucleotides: TGTGCCAGCAGCTTAAGTCCGGGACAGGGGCTAAATGAGCAGTTCTTC. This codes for CASSLSPGQGLNEQFF. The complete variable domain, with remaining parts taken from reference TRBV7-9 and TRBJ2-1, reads DTGVSQNPRHKITKRGQNVTFRCDPISEHNRLYWYRQTLGQGPEFLTYFQNEAQLEKSRLLSDRFSAERPKGSFSTLEIQRTEQGDSAMYLCASSLSPGQGLNEQFFGPGTRLTVL.

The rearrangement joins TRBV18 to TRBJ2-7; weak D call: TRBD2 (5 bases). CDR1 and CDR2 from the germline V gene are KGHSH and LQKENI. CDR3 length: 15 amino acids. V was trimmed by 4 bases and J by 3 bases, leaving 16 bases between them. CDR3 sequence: CASSRARGFNYEQYF. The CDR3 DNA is TGTGCCAGCTCACGCGCACGGGGTTTCAACTACGAGCAGTACTTC.

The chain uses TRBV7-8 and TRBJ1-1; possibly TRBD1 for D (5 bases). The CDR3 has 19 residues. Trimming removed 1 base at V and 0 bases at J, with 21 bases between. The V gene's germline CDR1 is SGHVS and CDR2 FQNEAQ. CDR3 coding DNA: TGTGCCAGCAGCTTAGTCTCGCAGGCAGGGCTGGGTGTGAACACTGAAGCTTTCTTT. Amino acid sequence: CASSLVSQAGLGVNTEAFF.

CDR3 loop: CASSFRQGQTQAFF. CDR3 bases: TGTGCCAGCAGCTTTCGGCAGGGCCAAACTCAAGCTTTCTTT. This chain links TRBV7-2 with TRBJ1-1; perhaps TRBD1 as D (5 bases). V was shortened by 3 bases and J by 9 bases, with 17 bases between the two germline ends. The CDR3 loop spans 14 amino acids. Germline CDR1 reads SGHTA; CDR2 reads FQGNSA.

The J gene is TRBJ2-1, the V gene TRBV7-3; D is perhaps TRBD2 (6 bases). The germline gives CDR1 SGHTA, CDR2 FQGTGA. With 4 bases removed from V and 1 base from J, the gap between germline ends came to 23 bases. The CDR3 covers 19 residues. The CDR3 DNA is TGTGCCAGCAGCTCAGGCGAAGGGCGCCCGGAGGGTTCCTACAATGAGCAGTTCTTC. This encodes CASSSGEGRPEGSYNEQFF.

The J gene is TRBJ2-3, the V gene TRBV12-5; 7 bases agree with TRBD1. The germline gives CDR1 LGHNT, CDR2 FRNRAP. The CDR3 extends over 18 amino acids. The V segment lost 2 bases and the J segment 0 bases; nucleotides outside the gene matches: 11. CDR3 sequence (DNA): TGTGCTAGTGGTTTGACCGTAGACGGGACAGCTAGCACAGATACGCAGTATTTT. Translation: CASGLTVDGTASTDTQYF.

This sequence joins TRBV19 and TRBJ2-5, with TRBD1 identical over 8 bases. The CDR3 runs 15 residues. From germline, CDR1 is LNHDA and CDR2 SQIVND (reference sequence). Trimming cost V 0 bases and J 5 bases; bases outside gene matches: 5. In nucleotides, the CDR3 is TGTGCCAGTAGTATAGACAGGGGGCGAGGGGAGACCCAGTACTTC. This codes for CASSIDRGRGETQYF.

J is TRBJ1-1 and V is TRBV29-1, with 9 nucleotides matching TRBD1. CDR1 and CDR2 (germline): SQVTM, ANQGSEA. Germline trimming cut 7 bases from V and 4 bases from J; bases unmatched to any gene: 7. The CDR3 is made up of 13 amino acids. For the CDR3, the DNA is TGCAGCGGTTTACAGGGGGCCGGCACTGAAGCTTTCTTT. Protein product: CSGLQGAGTEAFF.

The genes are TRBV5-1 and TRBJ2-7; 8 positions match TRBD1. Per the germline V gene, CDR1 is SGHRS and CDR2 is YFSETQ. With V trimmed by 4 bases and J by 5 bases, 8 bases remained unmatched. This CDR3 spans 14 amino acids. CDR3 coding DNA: TGCGCCAGCAGCCCGGCGGCAGGGGGCCACGAGCAGTACTTC. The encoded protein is CASSPAAGGHEQYF.

This CDR3 is CASSLVLAPEQYF. CDR3 DNA sequence: TGTGCCAGCAGCTTAGTCCTAGCGCCCGAGCAGTACTTC. The rearrangement joins TRBV13 to TRBJ2-7, with D maybe TRBD2 (6 bases). Trimming pared 1 base from V and 6 bases from J, leaving 10 bases between. Per germline, CDR1 PRHDT and CDR2 FYEKMQ (reference sequence). The CDR3 is 13 residues long.

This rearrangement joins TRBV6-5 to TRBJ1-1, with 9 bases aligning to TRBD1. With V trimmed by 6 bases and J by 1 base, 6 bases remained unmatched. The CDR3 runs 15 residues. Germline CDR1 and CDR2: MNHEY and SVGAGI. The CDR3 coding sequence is TGTGCCAGCAGACTGGACAGGGGATGGAACACTGAAGCTTTCTTT. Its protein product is CASRLDRGWNTEAFF.

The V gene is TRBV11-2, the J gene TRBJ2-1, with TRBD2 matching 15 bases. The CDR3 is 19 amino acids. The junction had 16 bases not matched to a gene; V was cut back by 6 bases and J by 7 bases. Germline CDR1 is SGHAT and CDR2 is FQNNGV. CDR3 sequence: CASRTLSGTSGRFGNEQFF. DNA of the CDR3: TGTGCCAGCAGAACACTCTCCGGGACTAGCGGGAGGTTCGGGAATGAGCAGTTCTTC. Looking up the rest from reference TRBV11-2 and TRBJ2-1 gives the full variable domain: EAGVAQSPRYKIIEKRQSVAFWCNPISGHATLYWYQQILGQGPKLLIQFQNNGVVDDSQLPKDRFSAERLKGVDSTLKIQPAKLEDSAVYLCASRTLSGTSGRFGNEQFFGPGTRLTVL.

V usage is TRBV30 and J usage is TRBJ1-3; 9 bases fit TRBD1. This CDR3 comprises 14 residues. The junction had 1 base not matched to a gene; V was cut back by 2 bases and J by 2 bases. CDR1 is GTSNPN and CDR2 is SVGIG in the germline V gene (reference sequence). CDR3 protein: CAWSRDRAGNTIYF. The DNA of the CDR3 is TGTGCCTGGAGTAGGGACAGGGCTGGAAACACCATATATTTT.